This TCR beta chain was obtained from a study of cytomegalovirus exposure and HLA in healthy donors. The PCR made use of 60 Vbeta and 13 Jbeta primers. Generated by immunoSEQ multiplex PCR, the TCRdb table keeps only in-frame clones and is missing some. The sample has approximately 35,000 clones, approximately 82% seen once; the top ten hold 3.6%. Concerning this clone itself: Its antigen remains unidentified.

Trimming cost V 0 bases and J 7 bases; bases outside gene matches: 5. Germline V gene data show CDR1 as SGHAT and CDR2 as FQDESV (reference sequence). CDR3 length: 15 residues. Points from the study as a whole: The authors later linked a missense DCLRE1C variant to TCR beta V- and J-gene trimming.

Sequenced sample: PBMCs. The chain links TRBV11-1 to TRBJ2-1, with 8 nucleotides matching TRBD2. The TCR comes from a woman in her late teens or twenties in good health and CMV-seronegative. The CDR3 loop reads CASSLAPAGGNEQFF. Here the CDR3 DNA reads TGTGCCAGCAGCTTAGCGCCCGCGGGGGGTAATGAGCAGTTCTTC.